The clone carrying this T cell receptor beta chain was detected ten times or more. The template used for profiling TCR beta VDJ and CDR3 was genomic DNA. TCRdb passed the reads through MiXCR, listing each CDR3 protein once. The data contain 150,000 to 200,000 distinct CDR3 sequences, 40% to 50% of them singletons. The source of the sample is a study of CD8+CD57+ T cells in acquired aplastic anemia. Patients sequenced had flow cytometry evidence of CD8+CD57+ cell expansion. The V and J ends lost 2 bases and 13 bases respectively, with 6 bases between them. CDR3 length: 11 amino acids. The sample was sorted CD4+, CD8+, or CD8+CD57+ T cells (not recorded which) from PBMCs. The V call is TRBV12-3 or TRBV12-4, the J call TRBJ1-6; D gene unclear. This sequence originates from a human donor with aplastic anemia. The CDR3 bases are TGTGCCAGCAGTTTAATGGGGCCCCTCCACTTT. It specifies CASSLMGPLHF.